Below, one T cell receptor (beta chain) is given with its context. This CDR3 has 15 residues. Trimming pared 2 bases from V and 3 bases from J, leaving 11 bases between. Germline CDR1 is SEHNR and CDR2 is FQNEAQ (reference sequence). The source of the sample is a study of blood T cell repertoires in COVID-19. Participants came from about two dozen US areas, aged about 18 to 90 years. Cohort allocation depended upon clinical history that participants reported. In Cohort 3, a recovered donor had either two negative PCRs, clearance, or symptom resolution. In the source study's methods: Reference gene primer amplification in the assay estimated nucleated cell counts. TCRdb's copy holds only in-frame clones and misses some; the assay was immunoSEQ multiplex PCR. V and J calls and clone size come straight from that table; D and trimming were deduced from the DNA. The repertoire includes more than 300,000 clones, 92% of them detected once, and about 18% sits in the top ten.

This TCR derives from a woman between 25 and 40 years old who had recovered from COVID-19. Sequences were obtained from PBMCs or T cells enriched from blood (not recorded which). The J gene is TRBJ2-1, the V gene TRBV7-9, with D perhaps TRBD2 (6 bases). The DNA for the CDR3 is TGTGCCAGCAGCTTATCCGGACTAAGCTACAATGAGCAGTTCTTC. Protein product: CASSLSGLSYNEQFF.